Given below is one T cell receptor beta chain in context. Its specificity is not known. In germline, CDR1 is KGHSH, CDR2 LQKENI. Unmatched junction bases numbered 7, after V lost 0 bases and J lost 4 bases. This CDR3 has 16 amino acids. This sample is part of a study of shared clonotypes between healthy human individuals. General study points: Rarefaction indicated that sorted-subset sequencing remained incomplete although depth was large.

Assay used: immunoSEQ multiplex PCR; TCRdb lists only in-frame clones, some missing. The sample consists of about 590,000 clones, about 95% of them appearing once. Terminally differentiated effector memory CD45RA+ cells were excluded from the naive CD8 cells, which were CD45RO-negative and positively selected for CCR7. The sample consisted of naive CD8+ T cells sorted from blood. This rearrangement joins TRBV18 to TRBJ2-7, with 9 bases fitting TRBD2. This TCR came from a woman under 40 in good health. In DNA form, the CDR3 reads TGTGCCAGCTCACCACCGATCGAGAGCGGGAGGTACGAGCAGTACTTC. Translation: CASSPPIESGRYEQYF.